A single T cell receptor (beta chain) is shown here with its context. Its antigen is unidentified. This CDR3 is 13 amino acids long. CDR1 is SGHDT and CDR2 is YYEEEE in the germline V gene. Deletions cut 0 bases from V and 6 bases from J, with 7 bases between. A single record per CDR3 protein comes from TCRdb applying MiXCR to the multiplex PCR reads. The sample holds 100,000 to 150,000 distinct CDR3 sequences, more than 20% seen once. Samples came from axillary lymph nodes draining the breast cancer. The record originates from a study of breast tumors, draining lymph nodes, adjacent tissues. Study-level points and caveats: Tumor repertoires ranked between lymph nodes and nontumor tissue in diversity, with V and J gene preferences. Luminal-like breast cancer showed significantly higher tumor–nontumor repertoire similarity than basal-like. Most tumor T cells seemingly derive from lymph node, then expand in tumor. That most tumor T cells come from lymph nodes remained unproven.

The TCR comes from a female donor with breast cancer. Some clones in this sample may be carry-over from other donors' samples. Sample: axillary lymph node tissue. J is TRBJ2-1 and V is TRBV5-6, with D possibly being TRBD2 (6 bases). In DNA, the CDR3 is TGTGCCAGCAGCTTGGTCGGGGGCAATGAGCAGTTCTTC. This gives the protein CASSLVGGNEQFF.